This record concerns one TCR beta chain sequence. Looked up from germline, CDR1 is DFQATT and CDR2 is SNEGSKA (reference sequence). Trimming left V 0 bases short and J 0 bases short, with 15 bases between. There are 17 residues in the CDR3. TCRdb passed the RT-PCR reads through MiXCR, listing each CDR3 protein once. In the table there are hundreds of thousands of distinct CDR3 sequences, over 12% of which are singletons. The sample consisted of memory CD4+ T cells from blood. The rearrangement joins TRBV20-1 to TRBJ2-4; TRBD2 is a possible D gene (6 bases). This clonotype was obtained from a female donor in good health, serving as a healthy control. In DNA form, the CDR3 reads TGCAGTGCTAGAGACCGGGGAGGTCCCCCAGCCAAAAACATTCAGTACTTC. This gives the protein CSARDRGGPPAKNIQYF.